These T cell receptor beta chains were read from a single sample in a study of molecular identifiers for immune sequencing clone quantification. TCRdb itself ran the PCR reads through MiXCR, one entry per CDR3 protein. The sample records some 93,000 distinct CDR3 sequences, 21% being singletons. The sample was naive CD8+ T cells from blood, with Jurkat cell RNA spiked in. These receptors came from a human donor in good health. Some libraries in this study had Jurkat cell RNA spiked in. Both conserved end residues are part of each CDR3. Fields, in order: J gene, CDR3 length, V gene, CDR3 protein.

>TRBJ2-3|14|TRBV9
CASSVGRETDTQYF
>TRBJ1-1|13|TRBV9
CASSVEGGTEAFF
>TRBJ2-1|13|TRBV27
CASSFSGGDEQFF
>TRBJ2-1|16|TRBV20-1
CSARDRGLGPNNEQFF
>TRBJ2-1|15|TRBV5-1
CASSVRDRVYNEQFF
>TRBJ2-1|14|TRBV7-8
CASSKGQGATEQFF
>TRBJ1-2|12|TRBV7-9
CASSFGDYGYTF
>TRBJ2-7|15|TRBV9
CASSVGVAGAYEQYF
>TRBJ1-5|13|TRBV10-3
CAISESGDQPQHF
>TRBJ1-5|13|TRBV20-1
CSARRLSNQPQHF
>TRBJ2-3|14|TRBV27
CASRTDRGRDTQYF
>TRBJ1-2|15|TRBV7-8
CASSLGRTTSYGYTF
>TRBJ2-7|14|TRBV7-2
CASSFGTSSYEQYF
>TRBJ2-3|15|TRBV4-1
CASSQEDRGTDTQYF
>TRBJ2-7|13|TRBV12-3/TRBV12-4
CASSLAAGSEQYF
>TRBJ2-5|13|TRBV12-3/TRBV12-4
CASRELGSETQYF
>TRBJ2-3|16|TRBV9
CASSVGGGDSGDTQYF
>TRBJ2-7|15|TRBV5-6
CASSEREALSYEQYF
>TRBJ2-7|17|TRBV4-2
CASSQVSQGLVAYEQYF
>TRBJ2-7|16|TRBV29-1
CSVEEVRQGRLYEQYF
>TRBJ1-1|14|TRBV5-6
CASNRDRVNTEAFF
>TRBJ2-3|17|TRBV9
CASSILPSSGGPDTQYF
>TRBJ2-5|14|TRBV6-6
CASGPTEGEWTQYF
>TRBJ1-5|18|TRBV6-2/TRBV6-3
CARSTGTETPYSNQPQHF
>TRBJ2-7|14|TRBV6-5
CASRSRWGFDEQYF
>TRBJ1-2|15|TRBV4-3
CASSPFSGGNYGYTF
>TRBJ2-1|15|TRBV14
CASSSGQGSYNEQFF
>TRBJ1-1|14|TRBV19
CASSIGPRNTEAFF
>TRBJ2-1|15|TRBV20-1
CSARDHSTAYNEQSF
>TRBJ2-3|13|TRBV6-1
CASSEDLGDTQYF
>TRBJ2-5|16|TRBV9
CASSVDLAGNQETQYF
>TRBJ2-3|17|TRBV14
CASSQERVALNTDTQYF
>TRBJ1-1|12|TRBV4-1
CASSQPSGLAFF